The present T cell receptor (beta chain) was sequenced within a study of OX40 agonist ivuxolimab in advanced cancers. Per the germline V gene, CDR1 is MDHEN and CDR2 is SYDVKM. V lost 7 bases and J lost 3; bases outside the gene matches: 3. The CDR3 sequence is 13 residues long. Using immunoSEQ multiplex PCR, the repertoire was profiled, and TCRdb retains in-frame clones only, with some absent. This sample carries 20,000 to 30,000 clones, roughly 80% of them seen once, and the ten largest clones take about 1.5%. The receptor's source is an adult with an advanced solid tumor such as melanoma, head and neck, liver or kidney cancer. The sequencing used CD4+ or CD8+ T cells sorted from blood, collected in a trial of the OX40 agonist ivuxolimab. V gene TRBV28 combines with J gene TRBJ1-2; 9 bases align to TRBD1. CDR3 bases: TGTGCCAGCAAAACAGGGGGCGACTATGGCTACACCTTC. Translation gives CASKTGGDYGYTF.